This record looks at one T cell receptor (beta chain) sequence and its context. This entry is derived from a study of shared clonotypes between healthy human individuals. V trimming: 6 bases; J trimming: 4 bases; junction bases outside the gene matches: 5. The CDR3 loop spans 13 amino acids. Germline CDR1 is LNHDA and CDR2 is SQIVND (reference sequence). The table came from immunoSEQ multiplex PCR; TCRdb's copy has only in-frame clones and leaves some out. The sample carries 520,000 or so clones, 60% to 85% recorded once. Donors comprised healthy HIV-negative adults lacking recent acute infections or vaccinations.

The sequence came from a woman aged 40 to 55 in good health. Some clones in this sample may be carry-over from other donors' samples. This chain joins TRBV19 and TRBJ1-1, with TRBD1 matching 7 bases. Sample: PBMCs. For the CDR3, the DNA is TGTGCCAGTAGGAGGACAGGCTCCACTGAAGCTTTCTTT. Translation gives CASRRTGSTEAFF.